This TCR beta chain was identified during a study of shared clonotypes between healthy human individuals. Study background: Researchers assigned three CD4 naive, three CD4 memory, two CD8 naive and one CD8 memory plate to each donor.

The investigators split CD4+ cells into a CD45RA+ naive subset and a CD45RA-negative memory subset. Study-level points and caveats: Estimated richness was generally greater in naive than memory subsets.

The table came from immunoSEQ multiplex PCR; TCRdb's copy has only in-frame clones and leaves some out. The sample consists of about 680,000 clones, around 73% of them appearing once. The germline V gene has CDR1 LNHDA and CDR2 SQIVND (reference sequence). CDR3 length equals 15 residues. Trimming cost V 6 bases and J 3 bases; bases outside gene matches: 5. About this clone: No antigen is known for it.

The sequenced sample was memory CD4+ T cells sorted from blood. As for subset: CD45RA-negative fraction. V is TRBV19 and J is TRBJ2-7; 13 nucleotides agree with TRBD2. This TCR was sampled from a woman in her twenties or thirties in good health. CDR3 bases: TGTGCCAGTAGCGGACTAGCGGGAGCGGACTACGAGCAGTACTTC. Encoded protein: CASSGLAGADYEQYF.